This T cell receptor beta chain comes out of a study of shared clonotypes between healthy human individuals. Profiled with immunoSEQ multiplex PCR; TCRdb holds only in-frame clones, not every one. The table shows around 980,000 clones, with more than 75% occurring only once. Regarding the study as a whole: Naive subsets generally exceeded memory subsets in estimated richness. Only blood was sampled; tissue repertoires likely differ. Genetic and exposure-history diversity was limited by the small donor number.

The junction had 15 bases not matched to a gene; V was cut back by 2 bases and J by 0 bases. Germline lookup yields CDR1 SGHRS and CDR2 YFSETQ. CDR3 size: 19 residues. Turning to this clone: Its antigen is undetermined.

Everyone who donated was a Caucasian adult who lived in Nashville, Tennessee. J is TRBJ2-7 and V is TRBV5-1; 9 bases agree with TRBD2. The sequencing input was memory CD4+ T cells from PBMCs. Subset in this sample: CD45RA-negative fraction. The TCR comes from a man in his late teens or twenties in good health. Some clones in this sample may be carry-over from other donors' samples. CDR3 region: CASSFFGTATSGSSYEQYF. CDR3 sequence (DNA): TGCGCCAGCAGCTTTTTTGGGACAGCGACTAGCGGATCCTCCTACGAGCAGTACTTC.